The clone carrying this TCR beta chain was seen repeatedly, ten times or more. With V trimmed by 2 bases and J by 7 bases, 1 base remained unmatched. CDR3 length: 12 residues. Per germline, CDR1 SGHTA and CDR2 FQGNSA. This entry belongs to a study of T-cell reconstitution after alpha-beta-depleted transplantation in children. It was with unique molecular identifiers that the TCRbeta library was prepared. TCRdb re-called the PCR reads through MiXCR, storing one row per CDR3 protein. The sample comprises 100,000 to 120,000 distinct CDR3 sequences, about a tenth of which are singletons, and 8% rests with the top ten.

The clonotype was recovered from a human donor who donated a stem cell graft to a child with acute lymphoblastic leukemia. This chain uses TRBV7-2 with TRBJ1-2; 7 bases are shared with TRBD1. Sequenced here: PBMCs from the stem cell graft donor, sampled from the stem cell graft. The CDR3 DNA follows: TGTGCCAGCAGCTTAAGACAGGGTGGCTACACCTTC. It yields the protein CASSLRQGGYTF.